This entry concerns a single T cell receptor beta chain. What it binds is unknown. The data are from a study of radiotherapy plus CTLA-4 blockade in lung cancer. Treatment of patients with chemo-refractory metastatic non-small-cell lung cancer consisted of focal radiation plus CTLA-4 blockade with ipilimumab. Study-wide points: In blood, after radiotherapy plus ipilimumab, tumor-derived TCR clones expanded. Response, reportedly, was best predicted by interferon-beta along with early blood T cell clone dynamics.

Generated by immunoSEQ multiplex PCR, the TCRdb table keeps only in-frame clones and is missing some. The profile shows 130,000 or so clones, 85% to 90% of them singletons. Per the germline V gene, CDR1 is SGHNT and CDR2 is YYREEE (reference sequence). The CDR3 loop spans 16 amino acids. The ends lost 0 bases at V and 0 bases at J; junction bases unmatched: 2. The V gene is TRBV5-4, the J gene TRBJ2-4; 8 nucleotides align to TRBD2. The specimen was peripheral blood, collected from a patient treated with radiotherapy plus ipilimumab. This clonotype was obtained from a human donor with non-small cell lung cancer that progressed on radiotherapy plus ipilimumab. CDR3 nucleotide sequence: TGTGCCAGCAGCTTGGCCGGGGGGGAAGCCAAAAACATTCAGTACTTC. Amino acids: CASSLAGGEAKNIQYF.